These 31 T cell receptor beta chains came from one sample sequenced in a study of blood T cell repertoires in COVID-19. Data came from immunoSEQ multiplex PCR; TCRdb stores just in-frame clones and leaves some out. The sample lists roughly 250,000 clones, nearly 90% occurring once. Sequencing was carried out using peripheral blood. These receptors were collected from a woman aged 40 to 55 who had recovered from COVID-19.

The chain has TRBV7-8 and TRBJ2-5, with 12 bases lining up with TRBD2. J was trimmed by 5 bases and V by 1 base; bases with no gene match: 8. Germline values: CDR1 SGHVS, CDR2 FQNEAQ. The CDR3 extends over 17 amino acids. The CDR3 sequence is CASSLDHRLAGGETQYF. The DNA of the CDR3 is TGTGCCAGCAGCTTAGATCATCGTCTAGCGGGGGGGGAGACCCAGTACTTC.

The rearrangement uses TRBV7-2 and TRBJ2-5, with a tentative D call TRBD2 (5 bases). Germline V gene sequence: CDR1 SGHTA, CDR2 FQGNSA. Trimming shortened V by 0 bases and J by 2 bases, and 13 bases separated the two germline ends. The CDR3 has 16 residues. CDR3: CASSLALGVGQETQYF. The DNA for the CDR3 is TGTGCCAGCAGCTTAGCGCTGGGAGTTGGGCAAGAGACCCAGTACTTC.

This clone was found once. The chain recombines TRBV18 with TRBJ1-2; D may be TRBD1 (6 bases). There are 17 residues in the CDR3. V lost 2 bases, J lost 3 bases, and 19 bases lay in between. Germline CDR1 is KGHSH and CDR2 is LQKENI. The CDR3 DNA is TGTGCCAGCTCACCAACTACCCAACAGGGAGGGGACTATGGCTACACCTTC. Amino acids: CASSPTTQQGGDYGYTF.

Points on this clone: Other DNA sequences of this sample code for an identical CDR3. The CDR3 sequence is CASSSEPYEQYF. CDR3 sequence (DNA): TGTGCCAGCAGCTCGGAGCCCTACGAGCAGTACTTC. The V and J genes are TRBV7-9 and TRBJ2-7; D not certain. This CDR3 has 12 residues. V dropped 4 bases and J dropped 2 bases, with 6 bases sitting between them. The germline V gene has CDR1 SEHNR and CDR2 FQNEAQ (reference sequence).

This sequence joins TRBV28 and TRBJ2-7; D is unclear. Trimming pared 7 bases from V and 4 bases from J, leaving 20 bases between. CDR1 is MDHEN, CDR2 SYDVKM, per germline. CDR3 length equals 15 residues. DNA for the CDR3: TGTGCCAGCACCCTCCGCACGGCCGGCGGTTACGAGCAGTACTTC. It is translated as CASTLRTAGGYEQYF.

The chain uses TRBV7-2 and TRBJ1-6; tentative D call: TRBD1 (6 bases). Germline assignment: CDR1 SGHTA and CDR2 FQGNSA. There are 13 residues in the CDR3. Trimming removed 6 bases from V and 9 bases from J, with 12 bases in between. CDR3 coding DNA: TGTGCCAGCAGGATTCAGGGGTTTTCACCCCTCCACTTT. Amino acid sequence: CASRIQGFSPLHF.

V gene TRBV6-5 combines with J gene TRBJ2-3; D is perhaps TRBD2 (5 bases). CDR1 and CDR2 from the germline V gene are MNHEY and SVGAGI. The CDR3 totals 16 residues. V shed 2 bases and J shed 4 bases, with 16 bases lying between them. CDR3 sequence (DNA): TGTGCCAGCAGTTACACCTTAGCGAGGTCGTCAGATACGCAGTATTTT. Its translation: CASSYTLARSSDTQYF.

The chain couples TRBV19 to TRBJ1-2; maybe TRBD1 (5 bases). V was pared by 1 base and J by 6 bases, with 12 bases between. Per germline, CDR1 LNHDA and CDR2 SQIVND (reference sequence). The CDR3 contains 14 residues. This CDR3 is CASSIGQGGNGYTF. CDR3 nucleotide sequence: TGTGCCAGTAGTATAGGGCAGGGAGGAAATGGCTACACCTTC.

The chain couples TRBV19 to TRBJ1-1; no definite D call. There are 13 residues in the CDR3. V shed 7 bases and J shed 2 bases, with 11 bases lying between them. Germline V gene sequence: CDR1 LNHDA, CDR2 SQIVND (reference sequence). The CDR3 protein is CASKVRVNTEAFF. The CDR3 DNA reads TGTGCCAGTAAAGTGAGAGTCAACACTGAAGCTTTCTTT.

The chain carries TRBV7-2 and TRBJ2-7, with 7 positions matching TRBD2. Germline V gene data show CDR1 as SGHTA and CDR2 as FQGNSA. The V gene end was trimmed by 0 bases and the J gene end by 4 bases; junction bases not matched to a gene: 6. CDR3 length: 15 residues. CDR3 bases: TGTGCCAGCAGCTTAGCTACTAGCGCGGGGTACGAGCAGTACTTC. Translation: CASSLATSAGYEQYF. The full variable domain, rest sourced from reference TRBV7-2 and TRBJ2-7, is GAGVSQSPSNKVTEKGKDVELRCDPISGHTALYWYRQSLGQGLEFLIYFQGNSAPDKSGLPSDRFSAERTGGSVSTLTIQRTQQEDSAVYLCASSLATSAGYEQYFGPGTRLTVT.

V usage is TRBV5-1 and J usage is TRBJ1-2, with 7 bases that match TRBD1. From germline, CDR1 is SGHRS and CDR2 YFSETQ. The CDR3 spans 12 residues. Trimming removed 7 bases from V and 4 bases from J; junction bases left unmatched: 4. DNA for the CDR3: TGCGCCAGCCGCGGGACAGTCTATGGCTACACCTTC. Encoded protein: CASRGTVYGYTF. The whole variable domain, remainder taken from reference TRBV5-1 and TRBJ1-2, is KAGVTQTPRYLIKTRGQQVTLSCSPISGHRSVSWYQQTPGQGLQFLFEYFSETQRNKGNFPGRFSGRQFSNSRSEMNVSTLELGDSALYLCASRGTVYGYTFGSGTRLTVV.

This chain uses TRBV19 with TRBJ1-5; no definite D call. This CDR3 is 14 amino acids long. Trimming stripped 2 bases from V and 0 bases from J, with 5 bases between. Germline V gene sequence: CDR1 LNHDA, CDR2 SQIVND (reference sequence). CDR3: CASSIRHSNQPQHF. CDR3 in DNA: TGTGCCAGTAGTATAAGACATAGCAATCAGCCCCAGCATTTT.

The gene calls are TRBV5-6 and TRBJ2-3; 8 bases are a match to TRBD1. Germline CDR1 is SGHDT and CDR2 is YYEEEE. J gave up 2 bases and V 3 bases, and 8 bases lay outside the gene matches. CDR3 length equals 16 residues. The chain's CDR3 is CASSSGQGPSTDTQYF. DNA of the CDR3: TGTGCCAGCAGCTCCGGACAGGGTCCCTCCACAGATACGCAGTATTTT.

The rearrangement uses TRBV12-3 or TRBV12-4 and TRBJ2-3; a possible D gene is TRBD2 (5 bases). CDR3 size: 13 residues. V lost 3 bases and J lost 6, with 10 bases in between. The CDR3 reads CASSFRRRDTQYF. The CDR3 DNA reads as TGTGCCAGCAGTTTTAGGAGGCGTGATACGCAGTATTTT.

The table lists this clone with a count of one. CDR3 residues: CASSLEAGKRAQFF. The CDR3 region has the DNA TGTGCCAGCAGCTTAGAAGCCGGAAAGCGGGCCCAATTCTTC. The rearrangement uses TRBV7-2 and TRBJ2-1, with D possibly being TRBD2 (6 bases). The V end was cut by 1 base, the J end by 16 bases, with 20 bases between. This CDR3 contains 14 residues. Germline V gives CDR1 SGHTA, CDR2 FQGNSA.

The chain recombines TRBV4-3 with TRBJ2-1; 10 bases are shared with TRBD2. Germline loops: CDR1 LGHNA, CDR2 YSLEER. The CDR3 spans 17 residues. The V segment lost 2 bases and the J segment 1 base; nucleotides outside the gene matches: 5. CDR3 amino acids: CASSQTSGGGSYNEQFF. CDR3 sequence (DNA): TGCGCCAGCAGCCAAACGAGCGGGGGGGGTTCCTACAATGAGCAGTTCTTC.

This clone was seen just once. The chain links TRBV11-2 to TRBJ2-1; 11 bases fit TRBD2. Germline V gene data show CDR1 as SGHAT and CDR2 as FQNNGV. The CDR3 loop spans 16 amino acids. V lost 5 bases, J lost 3 bases, and 6 bases stayed unmatched. CDR3 loop: CASSTTTSGIYNEQFF. For the CDR3, the DNA is TGTGCCAGCAGCACGACGACTAGCGGGATCTACAATGAGCAGTTCTTC.

A word on this clone: One end of the junction does not line up with germline, which may come from a read error. The rearrangement joins TRBV3-1 (or the pseudogene TRBV3-2) to TRBJ2-7; D perhaps matches TRBD1 (6 bases). The CDR3 is made up of 13 amino acids. The germline V gene encodes CDR1 LGHDT and CDR2 YNNKEL (reference sequence). The CDR3 loop is CASSQGRDTEHYF. In DNA form, the CDR3 reads TGTGCCAGCAGCCAGGGCCGGGACACGGAGCACTACTTC.

This chain connects TRBV7-9 to TRBJ1-4; D possibly corresponds to TRBD1 (5 bases). Between the trimmed V and J ends, which lost 4 bases and 8 bases, there was a span of 17 bases. Germline assignment: CDR1 SEHNR and CDR2 FQNEAQ (reference sequence). The CDR3 is 15 residues long. The CDR3: CASSSSGRVVEKLFF. CDR3 in DNA: TGTGCCAGCAGCTCCTCAGGGAGGGTGGTAGAAAAACTGTTTTTT. Looking up the rest from reference TRBV7-9 and TRBJ1-4 gives the full variable domain: DTGVSQNPRHKITKRGQNVTFRCDPISEHNRLYWYRQTLGQGPEFLTYFQNEAQLEKSRLLSDRFSAERPKGSFSTLEIQRTEQGDSAMYLCASSSSGRVVEKLFFGSGTQLSVL.

The V call is TRBV11-2, the J call TRBJ2-7; 7 bases match TRBD1. Trimming removed 2 bases from V and 6 bases from J; junction bases left unmatched: 10. The CDR3 runs to 15 residues. CDR1 and CDR2 (germline): SGHAT, FQNNGV. The CDR3, as DNA: TGTGCCAGCAGCTTATCGGACAGGTGGTCGGGCGAGCAGTACTTC. It codes for CASSLSDRWSGEQYF.

This clone was observed a few times. V and J are TRBV6-6 and TRBJ1-4; weak D call: TRBD1 (5 bases). Germline CDR1 MNHNY, CDR2 SVGAGI (reference sequence). CDR3 length: 16 residues. Trimming removed 0 bases at V and 8 bases at J, with 16 bases between. The CDR3 region has the DNA TGTGCCAGCAGTTACTCGACTCCAGGGTTCAGGGAAAAACTGTTTTTT. Translated: CASSYSTPGFREKLFF.

The chain has TRBV27 and TRBJ1-2; 7 nucleotides align to TRBD1. The CDR3 runs to 13 residues. Looked up from germline, CDR1 is MNHEY and CDR2 is SMNVEV (reference sequence). J was trimmed by 6 bases and V by 4 bases; bases with no gene match: 5. The CDR3 sequence: CASSSTGINGYTF. CDR3 nucleotide sequence: TGTGCCAGCAGTTCGACAGGGATAAATGGCTACACCTTC.

V gene TRBV19 combines with J gene TRBJ1-5; perhaps TRBD1 as D (5 bases). Trimming left V 4 bases short and J 3 bases short, with 16 bases between. This CDR3 region has 16 residues. Germline V gene sequence: CDR1 LNHDA, CDR2 SQIVND (reference sequence). As DNA, the CDR3 is TGTGCCAGTAGTAAGGAAGGCAGGGCGCTCAATCAGCCCCAGCATTTT. Translating gives CASSKEGRALNQPQHF.

This clone was counted only a few times. This rearrangement joins TRBV2 to TRBJ1-2; 10 nucleotides agree with TRBD1. V lost 5 bases, J lost 0 bases, and 9 bases stayed unmatched. This CDR3 has 17 amino acids. Germline CDR1 reads SNHLY; CDR2 reads FYNNEI. The CDR3: CASSTGDRGLTNYGYTF. The DNA of the CDR3 is TGTGCCAGCAGTACAGGGGACAGGGGCCTTACTAACTATGGCTACACCTTC.

This chain joins TRBV15 and TRBJ2-7; 8 bases line up with TRBD2. CDR1 is LNHNV and CDR2 is YYDKDF in the germline V gene (reference sequence). CDR3 length: 14 amino acids. Unmatched junction bases numbered 5, after V lost 5 bases and J lost 2 bases. CDR3 nucleotide sequence: TGTGCCACCAGCTACGGGGGGGTTGCCTACGAGCAGTACTTC. This encodes CATSYGGVAYEQYF.

This chain uses TRBV7-2 with TRBJ1-6; D is possibly TRBD1 (6 bases). The germline gives CDR1 SGHTA, CDR2 FQGNSA. This CDR3 is built from 19 residues. V was trimmed by 0 bases and J by 0 bases, leaving 15 bases between them. CDR3 in DNA: TGTGCCAGCAGCTTAGCGATGGGGGGGGCCAGCTCCTATAATTCACCCCTCCACTTT. Protein: CASSLAMGGASSYNSPLHF.

About this clone itself: Distinct nucleotide sequences in the sample also encode this CDR3. The genes are TRBV4-3 and TRBJ2-7, with 9 bases that match TRBD2. The CDR3 covers 16 residues. Per the germline V gene, CDR1 is LGHNA and CDR2 is YSLEER. V was pared by 0 bases and J by 2 bases, with 5 bases of the junction left unmatched. CDR3 sequence: CASSQEPAGGTYEQYF. The CDR3 DNA is TGCGCCAGCAGCCAAGAACCAGCGGGAGGCACCTACGAGCAGTACTTC.

V is TRBV18 and J is TRBJ1-4, with a weak D call TRBD1 (5 bases). The CDR3 covers 14 residues. Germline V gene sequence: CDR1 KGHSH, CDR2 LQKENI. V lost 3 bases to trimming and J lost 8 bases, with 13 bases between them. This CDR3 reads CASSPGLYGEKLFF. The CDR3 DNA reads TGTGCCAGCTCACCGGGACTTTATGGGGAAAAACTGTTTTTT.

This sequence joins TRBV2 and TRBJ1-2; D is possibly TRBD1 (5 bases). The CDR3 consists of 13 residues. Between the trimmed V and J ends, which lost 5 bases and 8 bases, there was a span of 15 bases. Per germline, CDR1 SNHLY and CDR2 FYNNEI. The CDR3 reads CASSPDSVWGYTF. CDR3 nucleotide sequence: TGTGCCAGCAGTCCTGACAGTGTATGGGGCTACACCTTC.

Written as DNA, the CDR3 is TGCAGCGTTGAAGTTGGACTACAGTCCGCAGATACGCAGTATTTT. The encoded protein is CSVEVGLQSADTQYF. The chain has TRBV29-1 and TRBJ2-3; TRBD2 might be the D (6 bases). Germline CDR1 SQVTM, CDR2 ANQGSEA. There are 15 residues in the CDR3. V lost 1 base to trimming and J lost 4 bases, with 15 bases between them.

The chain is built from TRBV19 and TRBJ1-4, with TRBD1 matching over 7 bases. V trimming: 6 bases; J trimming: 4 bases; junction bases outside the gene matches: 5. The CDR3 runs 14 residues. The V gene's germline CDR1 is LNHDA and CDR2 SQIVND (reference sequence). CDR3: CASRQQGINEKLFF. CDR3 sequence (DNA): TGTGCCAGTAGACAACAGGGGATTAATGAAAAACTGTTTTTT.